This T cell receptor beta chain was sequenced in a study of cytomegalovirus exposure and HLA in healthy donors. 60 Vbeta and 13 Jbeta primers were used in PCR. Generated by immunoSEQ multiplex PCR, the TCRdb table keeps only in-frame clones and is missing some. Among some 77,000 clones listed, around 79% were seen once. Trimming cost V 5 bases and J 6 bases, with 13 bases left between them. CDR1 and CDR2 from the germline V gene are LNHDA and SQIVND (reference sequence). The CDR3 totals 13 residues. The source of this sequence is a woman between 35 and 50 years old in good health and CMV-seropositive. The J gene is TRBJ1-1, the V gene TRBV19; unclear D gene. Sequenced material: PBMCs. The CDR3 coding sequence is TGTGCCAGTAGTCTCCGGTTTGGAGCTGAAGCTTTCTTT. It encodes CASSLRFGAEAFF.